One and the same sample provided the 30 T cell receptor beta chains below, sequenced in a study of blood T cell repertoires in COVID-19. Data came from immunoSEQ multiplex PCR; TCRdb stores just in-frame clones and leaves some out. Of 250,000 to 350,000 clones listed, about 90% are singletons. Sequencing was done on a sample of peripheral blood. The receptor source for this set is a woman in her forties or fifties who had recovered from COVID-19.

The rearrangement links TRBV20-1 to TRBJ1-1; 10 bases map to TRBD1. This CDR3 is built from 16 residues. V shed 3 bases, J shed 1 base, and the junction held 8 bases outside the gene matches. CDR1 and CDR2 from the germline V gene are DFQATT and SNEGSKA (reference sequence). The CDR3: CSASSGTGEPNTEAFF. The CDR3 DNA follows: TGCAGTGCTAGTAGTGGGACAGGGGAACCGAACACTGAAGCTTTCTTT.

The rearrangement links TRBV5-1 to TRBJ1-1; D is unclear. The V and J ends lost 4 bases and 2 bases respectively, with 12 bases between them. From germline, CDR1 is SGHRS and CDR2 YFSETQ. The CDR3 is made up of 14 amino acids. CDR3 sequence: CASSPEQVNTEAFF. CDR3 coding DNA: TGCGCCAGCAGCCCGGAGCAAGTAAACACTGAAGCTTTCTTT. Full variable domain (remainder filled in from reference TRBV5-1 and TRBJ1-1): KAGVTQTPRYLIKTRGQQVTLSCSPISGHRSVSWYQQTPGQGLQFLFEYFSETQRNKGNFPGRFSGRQFSNSRSEMNVSTLELGDSALYLCASSPEQVNTEAFFGQGTRLTVV.

This clone appeared once. The rearrangement links TRBV10-3 to TRBJ1-2, with 8 nucleotides matching TRBD1. V dropped 1 base and J dropped 0; count of bases not matched to a gene: 1. This CDR3 contains 15 residues. Looked up from germline, CDR1 is ENHRY and CDR2 is SYGVKD. CDR3: CAISELTGANYGYTF. The DNA for the CDR3 is TGTGCCATCAGTGAGTTGACAGGGGCTAACTATGGCTACACCTTC.

This chain links TRBV27 with TRBJ2-3; D call uncertain. Deletions cut 2 bases from V and 2 bases from J, with 11 bases between. The germline gives CDR1 MNHEY, CDR2 SMNVEV (reference sequence). This CDR3 spans 15 amino acids. CDR3 coding DNA: TGTGCCAGCAGTTTAGGGCACCAGCCCACAGATACGCAGTATTTT. Protein sequence: CASSLGHQPTDTQYF.

The V call is TRBV6-2 or TRBV6-3, the J call TRBJ1-3; 7 bases match TRBD1. CDR3 size: 15 residues. The V gene end was trimmed by 2 bases and the J gene end by 2 bases; junction bases not matched to a gene: 3. Germline V gene sequence: CDR1 MNHEY, CDR2 SVGEGT. The CDR3 region has the DNA TGTGCCAGCAGTTACCCCGGGACAGCTGGAAACACCATATATTTT. Its protein product is CASSYPGTAGNTIYF.

A few counts support this clone. The rearrangement uses TRBV7-3 and TRBJ2-2; TRBD1 might be the D (6 bases). V lost 5 bases, J lost 4 bases, and 11 bases lay in between. Germline V gene lookup returns CDR1 SGHTA and CDR2 FQGTGA. The CDR3 runs to 14 residues. The CDR3 DNA is TGTGCCAGCAGCCGAGGGGGTACCACCGGGGAGCTGTTTTTT. It codes for CASSRGGTTGELFF.

The V and J genes are TRBV24-1 and TRBJ2-1; D remains unclear. Germline lookup yields CDR1 KGHDR and CDR2 SFDVKD. This CDR3 comprises 14 residues. Trimming took off 0 bases at V and 8 bases at J, with 10 bases between the two ends. The CDR3 sequence: CATSDLPASYEQFF. In DNA form, the CDR3 reads TGTGCCACCAGTGATTTGCCCGCGTCTTATGAGCAGTTCTTC.

The V gene is TRBV29-1, the J gene TRBJ2-3; 8 nucleotides match TRBD2. The germline V gene has CDR1 SQVTM and CDR2 ANQGSEA. After removal of 5 bases from V and 0 bases from J, the junction contained 4 bases not matched to a gene. There are 14 residues in the CDR3. CDR3 sequence reads: CSVPIAGSTDTQYF. The DNA of the CDR3 is TGCAGCGTTCCTATAGCGGGGAGCACAGATACGCAGTATTTT.

The chain joins TRBV7-9 to TRBJ2-7; 8 bases line up with TRBD1. Germline trimming cut 6 bases from V and 0 bases from J; bases unmatched to any gene: 4. Germline loops: CDR1 SEHNR, CDR2 FQNEAQ (reference sequence). This CDR3 spans 14 amino acids. The CDR3 DNA follows: TGTGCCAGCAGTCCAGGGGGCCCCTCCTACGAGCAGTACTTC. It yields the protein CASSPGGPSYEQYF.

V is TRBV2 and J is TRBJ2-2; 9 bases map to TRBD2. There are 16 residues in the CDR3. Germline loops: CDR1 SNHLY, CDR2 FYNNEI. V was pared by 4 bases and J by 7 bases, with 10 bases of the junction left unmatched. The CDR3 loop is CASSVISGGSIGELFF. CDR3 bases: TGTGCCAGCAGTGTGATTAGCGGGGGAAGTATCGGGGAGCTGTTTTTT.

This chain joins TRBV5-1 and TRBJ2-2, with D uncertain. CDR3 length: 12 residues. Germline V CDR1 and CDR2: SGHRS, YFSETQ. Trimming cost V 0 bases and J 6 bases, with 3 bases left between them. CDR3 protein: CASSLAAGELFF. The DNA for the CDR3 is TGCGCCAGCAGCTTGGCGGCCGGGGAGCTGTTTTTT.

The J gene is TRBJ2-5, the V gene TRBV7-9, with TRBD1 identical over 8 bases. V lost 11 bases and J lost 2; bases outside the gene matches: 7. The CDR3 length is 13 residues. Germline lookup yields CDR1 SEHNR and CDR2 FQNEAQ (reference sequence). CDR3 coding DNA: TGTGCCGGTCGGGGACAGGTACAAGAGACCCAGTACTTC. This gives the protein CAGRGQVQETQYF.

As concerns this clone: This sample includes further DNA sequences coding for the same CDR3. This rearrangement joins TRBV28 to TRBJ1-5, with D tentatively TRBD1 (5 bases). The CDR3 length is 13 residues. Germline CDR1 is MDHEN and CDR2 is SYDVKM. The germline V and J ends were trimmed by 3 bases and 7 bases, with 10 bases remaining between them. CDR3 sequence: CASSLQGFQPQHF. The CDR3 nucleotides are TGTGCCAGCAGTTTGCAGGGCTTCCAGCCCCAGCATTTT.

This sequence joins TRBV6-6 and TRBJ2-7; the D gene is possibly TRBD2 (6 bases). V was trimmed by 2 bases and J by 4 bases, leaving 15 bases between them. The CDR3 covers 15 residues. Germline V gene lookup returns CDR1 MNHNY and CDR2 SVGAGI (reference sequence). In DNA, the CDR3 is TGTGCCAGCAGTTACCTTTTAAATAGCGGTTACGAGCAGTACTTC. This translates into CASSYLLNSGYEQYF.

In DNA form, the CDR3 reads TGTGCCAGCAGCCTGCGACAGGGGCTGGGGAATGAGCAGTTCTTC. Translated: CASSLRQGLGNEQFF. The chain uses TRBV11-3 and TRBJ2-1, with TRBD1 identical over 8 bases. CDR1 and CDR2 (germline): SGHNT, YENEEA. Losses at the gene ends were 5 bases for V and 7 bases for J; bases not matched to a gene: 10. The CDR3 totals 15 residues.

The J gene is TRBJ1-6, the V gene TRBV5-5, with 9 bases that match TRBD1. The V gene end was trimmed by 2 bases and the J gene end by 5 bases; junction bases not matched to a gene: 2. The CDR3 consists of 15 residues. From germline, CDR1 is SGHKS and CDR2 YYEKEE (reference sequence). CDR3 in amino acids: CASSFRTGDNSPLHF. As DNA, the CDR3 is TGTGCCAGCAGCTTTCGGACAGGGGATAATTCACCCCTCCACTTT.

The chain combines TRBV24-1 with TRBJ1-5; D is unresolved. The CDR3 sequence is 15 residues long. V was clipped by 2 bases and J by 4 bases, with 11 bases between them. The germline V gene has CDR1 KGHDR and CDR2 SFDVKD. The CDR3: CATSDSAGRNQPQHF. The CDR3 bases are TGTGCCACCAGTGATTCCGCGGGGAGGAATCAGCCCCAGCATTTT.

The chain recombines TRBV4-3 with TRBJ2-4; TRBD2 matches 8 bases. The CDR3 is made up of 16 amino acids. Germline CDR1 reads LGHNA; CDR2 reads YSLEER. J lost 4 bases, V lost 0 bases, and 5 bases had no gene match. CDR3 region: CASSQDMAGGKNIQYF. The CDR3 nucleotides read TGCGCCAGCAGCCAAGATATGGCGGGGGGTAAAAACATTCAGTACTTC.

The gene calls are TRBV6-6 and TRBJ1-1; 7 nucleotides align to TRBD1. After removal of 2 bases from V and 5 bases from J, the junction contained 5 bases not matched to a gene. The CDR3 is 14 residues long. The germline V gene has CDR1 MNHNY and CDR2 SVGAGI (reference sequence). The CDR3 here is CASSYEQGWTEAFF. DNA of the CDR3: TGTGCCAGCAGTTACGAACAGGGGTGGACTGAAGCTTTCTTT.

This clone has a single count. The chain is built from TRBV29-1 and TRBJ1-5; D might be TRBD1 (5 bases). Germline assignment: CDR1 SQVTM and CDR2 ANQGSEA. Trimming stripped 6 bases from V and 3 bases from J, with 12 bases between. The CDR3 sequence is 13 residues long. The CDR3 region has the DNA TGCAGCGTGGTGGACACCTTCAATCAGCCCCAGCATTTT. This gives the protein CSVVDTFNQPQHF.

CDR3 in DNA: TGTGCCAGTAGTAACCAGGCTTCTGGAAACACCATATATTTT. This translates into CASSNQASGNTIYF. The chain links TRBV19 to TRBJ1-3, with D hard to call. This CDR3 comprises 14 residues. CDR1 and CDR2 (germline): LNHDA, SQIVND (reference sequence). Trimming left V 4 bases short and J 1 base short, with 8 bases between.

The V call is TRBV6-4, the J call TRBJ1-2; TRBD1 aligns across 8 bases. The length of the CDR3 is 15 residues. The trim removed 6 bases at V and 5 bases at J, leaving 11 bases unmatched. The germline V gene encodes CDR1 MRHNA and CDR2 SNTAGT. CDR3 sequence: CASSTSPGGIYGYTF. In DNA, the CDR3 is TGTGCCAGCAGCACCTCACCAGGGGGCATATATGGCTACACCTTC.

The rearrangement joins TRBV6-6 to TRBJ2-7; maybe TRBD1 (6 bases). V was clipped by 4 bases and J by 6 bases, with 10 bases between them. Germline values: CDR1 MNHNY, CDR2 SVGAGI (reference sequence). The CDR3 extends over 12 amino acids. DNA for the CDR3: TGTGCCAGCAGTTCTTTGGGGGCCGAGCAGTACTTC. Protein product: CASSSLGAEQYF.

Concerning this clone itself: The sample carries other DNA sequences with the same CDR3. The chain is built from TRBV4-3 and TRBJ1-2; D perhaps matches TRBD1 (6 bases). The V gene lost 1 base and the J gene lost 8 bases, with 11 bases spanning the gap. The CDR3 consists of 13 residues. Germline CDR1 is LGHNA and CDR2 is YSLEER. The CDR3 bases are TGCGCCAGCAGCCAAGTACAGGGTTACGGCTACACCTTC. Translating gives CASSQVQGYGYTF.

As DNA, the CDR3 is TGTGCCAGCAGTCGAGACGTGGACAGTCACAATGAGCAGTTCTTC. Amino acid sequence: CASSRDVDSHNEQFF. V is TRBV6-2 or TRBV6-3 and J is TRBJ2-1, with D perhaps TRBD1 (6 bases). The CDR3 contains 15 residues. V was clipped by 5 bases and J by 5 bases, with 16 bases between them. Germline CDR1 is MNHEY and CDR2 is SVGEGT.

The chain combines TRBV28 with TRBJ2-2; weak D call: TRBD1 (6 bases). Per germline, CDR1 MDHEN and CDR2 SYDVKM. The CDR3 runs 16 residues. The germline V and J ends were trimmed by 5 bases and 2 bases, with 15 bases remaining between them. The CDR3 DNA reads TGTGCCAGCAGTCCTCGGGGACACATAAACACCGGGGAGCTGTTTTTT. This gives the protein CASSPRGHINTGELFF.

The chain links TRBV11-2 to TRBJ2-5; D remains ambiguous. The germline V and J ends were trimmed by 3 bases and 5 bases, with 10 bases remaining between them. CDR3 length: 13 residues. Germline V gene sequence: CDR1 SGHAT, CDR2 FQNNGV. The CDR3 loop is CASSFSRLETQYF. The DNA for the CDR3 is TGTGCCAGCAGCTTTTCGCGTTTGGAGACCCAGTACTTC.

The chain uses TRBV9 and TRBJ2-3; tentatively, D is TRBD2 (5 bases). CDR1 is SGDLS, CDR2 YYNGEE, per germline. This CDR3 has 15 amino acids. V was trimmed by 0 bases and J by 0 bases, leaving 8 bases between them. In nucleotides, the CDR3 is TGTGCCAGCAGCGTAGTGCCGGGGAGCACAGATACGCAGTATTTT. Translated, it gives CASSVVPGSTDTQYF.

The chain recombines TRBV6-5 with TRBJ2-1, with D unclear. Germline assignment: CDR1 MNHEY and CDR2 SVGAGI. The CDR3 extends over 11 amino acids. Trimming removed 10 bases at V and 1 base at J, with 5 bases between. The CDR3 protein is CATHSYNEQFF. The CDR3 DNA follows: TGTGCCACCCATTCCTACAATGAGCAGTTCTTC.

As concerns this clone: Other DNA sequences within the sample encode an identical CDR3. This chain links TRBV5-1 with TRBJ2-1, with a possible D match to TRBD1 (6 bases). Trimming removed 1 base from V and 0 bases from J, with 8 bases in between. CDR1 SGHRS and CDR2 YFSETQ come from the germline V gene. The CDR3 runs 15 residues. CDR3 amino acids: CASSLTGSSYNEQFF. As DNA, the CDR3 is TGCGCCAGCAGCTTGACAGGGAGCTCCTACAATGAGCAGTTCTTC.